This T cell receptor beta chain emerged from a study of blood T cells in healthy people across ages. Study observations and caveats: Estimated diversity that came from one million T cells was considered an underestimate. Long-lived and aged donors differed, with more naive CD4+ cells and higher diversity in the long-lived. PBMCs left unsorted prevented a conclusive naive versus antigen-experienced comparison.

This clonotype was recorded a few times. Its antigen remains unidentified. Next came a second PCR, run for about 7 to 12 cycles, which used a sample-barcoded 5' primer along with a J-beta primer mix. Each cDNA molecule received a tag from a template-switch adaptor that had 12 random nucleotides. TCRdb re-analysed the 5' RACE reads in MiXCR, keeping a single row per CDR3 protein. The sample lists 800,000 to 900,000 distinct CDR3 sequences, 62% occurring once. Specimen: blood. This receptor was identified in a man aged 25 to 40 in good health.

The CDR3 DNA sequence: TGCAGTGTCGGATACACCACAGGGGGCGGAGAGACCCAGTACTTC. Protein sequence: CSVGYTTGGGETQYF. V usage is TRBV29-1 and J usage is TRBJ2-5, with 9 positions matching TRBD1. CDR3 length: 15 amino acids. The germline CDR1 and CDR2 sequences are SQVTM and ANQGSEA. The full variable domain, completed using reference TRBV29-1 and TRBJ2-5, is SAVISQKPSRDICQRGTSLTIQCQVDSQVTMMFWYRQQPGQSLTLIATANQGSEATYESGFVIDKFPISRPNLTFSTLTVSNMSPEDSSIYLCSVGYTTGGGETQYFGPGTRLLVL.